This T cell receptor beta chain came from a study of T cells in Graves' hyperthyroidism and ophthalmopathy (dated by TCRdb to between 2018 and 2021). Regarding the research as a whole: Peripheral blood samples were taken at initial diagnosis, before any treatment was given. The 80 to 100 discovery patients were randomly divided into training and test sets at a 7:3 ratio. Following sampling, methimazole starting at 30 mg daily was given to hyperthyroidism patients, and high-dose intravenous methylprednisolone was given to ophthalmopathy patients. An independent validation cohort of around 19 hyperthyroidism patients and about 16 patients who later progressed to ophthalmopathy tested prospective prediction of ophthalmopathy. TCR Vbeta CDR3 sequencing of 120 to 150 peripheral blood samples (approximately 44 ophthalmopathy, about 74 hyperthyroidism and around 17 progressor patients) is reported in the paper. In addition, the study compared T-cell repertoires in thyroid tissue and in blood from several Graves' hyperthyroidism patients. A discovery cohort of 95 to 100 patients, 43 with Graves' ophthalmopathy and 55 to 60 with stable Graves' hyperthyroidism, was used to find distinguishing TCR V-J signatures. What the research found in general, with its limitations: Most expanded thyroid clonotypes (frequency above 0.001) were also detected in blood, suggesting blood repertoires may reflect thyroid immune responses. During validation, the model predicted progression to ophthalmopathy a median of approximately six months ahead of onset, with roughly 65% sensitivity and 72% to 80% specificity. Sample size was not statistically predetermined, and investigators were not blinded to group allocation. A 13 V-J signature model separated ophthalmopathy from stable hyperthyroidism, with around 88% sensitivity and 81% to 82% specificity in cross-validation and 80%/75% in testing.

Amplification of TCR beta CDR3 regions was carried out from RNA transcripts. The TCR CDR3 was subjected to a first round of RT-PCR using the HTBI primer set and the Qiagen OneStep RT-PCR kit. Libraries were constructed in a second round of multiplex PCR, after which size selection and purification were performed. The libraries were sequenced on an Illumina HiSeq2000 using paired-end 100 bp reads. On the authors' methods: Raw data were processed with SOAPnuke, discarding reads with adapters, uncalled bases, mean Phred below 15, or no exact constant-primer or identifier match. High-quality paired reads were merged with COPE v1.2.5, and unique nucleotide sequences were defined as clonotypes. MiTCR v1.1 was used to align the clonotypes against IMGT TRBV, TRBD and TRBJ reference segments. The analysis was restricted to V-J combinations with a frequency above 0.0001, which together covered just over 98% of the repertoires. A TCS score was defined as the ratio between F50 (clonal expansion) and ExV (chaos), using BLOSUM62-based TCRdist between CDR3 peptides within each V-J. Welch's t-statistics and random forest reduced some 510 V-J features to 10 to 15, which were used in a naive Bayes classifier (R e1071). Through fastp at Q25 and MiXCR, TCRdb rebuilt clones from the public reads, retaining in-frame beta chains. Every distinct CDR3 protein forms one entry, paired with its most common genes and DNA. The V and J calls and clone size are TCRdb's, not the authors'. A total of some 570,000 distinct CDR3 sequences appear in this sample, 14% of them only once. Less than 9% of the sample is in the top ten clones.

Its CDR3 holds 14 amino acids, cysteine through phenylalanine. The sequence is cut down to CDR3 DNA, 42 bases in frame from base 1. The CDR1 and CDR2 encoded by the germline V gene (reference sequence) are LGHDT and YNNKEL. V lost 1 base and J lost 2 bases; the stretch between them is 9 bases long. In the ophthalmopathy patients, disease was moderately to severely active, with a Clinical Activity Score of 3 or more, a NOSPECS grade of 4 or more, and a duration of less than 3 months. Any patient with an uncontrolled infection, another autoimmune disease, pregnancy or lactation was excluded. Clinical symptoms, serum thyroxine and TRAb, thyroid ultrasound, and orbital computed tomography formed the basis for the diagnoses. Ficoll-Paque density gradient centrifugation was used to isolate PBMCs from under 11 ml of fresh peripheral blood. Total RNA was extracted using Trizol reagent, and RNA quality was assessed on an Agilent 2100 Bioanalyzer.

With respect to this clonotype: Its specific antigen is unknown. No much larger clone is present one base from it, and per-base qualities are unavailable.

Sequenced input: blood. This TCR was recovered from a young woman with Graves' ophthalmopathy. The chain is assembled from TRBV3-1 and TRBJ2-7; the D gene is unclear. The DNA sequence is given as TGTGCCAGCAGCCAAGGCGTCAGTCCCTACGAGCAGTACTTC. The translation is CASSQGVSPYEQYF.